This T cell receptor (beta chain) was captured in a study of cytomegalovirus exposure and HLA in healthy donors. For the study at large: In an early release, HLA-typed donors contributed approximately 82 million unique TCR sequences.

Germline assignment: CDR1 SGDLS and CDR2 YYNGEE. V shed 0 bases and J shed 2 bases, with 9 bases lying between them. This CDR3 comprises 14 residues. Broader study findings: The Asian-associated ancestry cluster reportedly had fewer N-insertions than the approximately 650-donor mean in a later analysis. A later analysis linked a missense variant in DCLRE1C to the trimming of TCR beta V and J genes. Later analysis revealed greater clonal expansion in HLA-associated TCR beta chains than in equally common others.

A few counts support this clone. Its specificity is not known. The PCR had 60 Vbeta and 13 Jbeta primers. Profiled with immunoSEQ multiplex PCR; TCRdb holds only in-frame clones, not every one. The sample has approximately 140,000 clones; roughly 83% are singletons. The chain recombines TRBV9 with TRBJ2-7, with D possibly being TRBD2 (6 bases). The receptor was isolated from a man aged 35-49 years in good health and CMV-seropositive. Sequences were obtained from PBMCs. The CDR3: CASSVDGGPYEQYF. CDR3 in DNA: TGTGCCAGCAGCGTAGACGGGGGTCCCTACGAGCAGTACTTC.